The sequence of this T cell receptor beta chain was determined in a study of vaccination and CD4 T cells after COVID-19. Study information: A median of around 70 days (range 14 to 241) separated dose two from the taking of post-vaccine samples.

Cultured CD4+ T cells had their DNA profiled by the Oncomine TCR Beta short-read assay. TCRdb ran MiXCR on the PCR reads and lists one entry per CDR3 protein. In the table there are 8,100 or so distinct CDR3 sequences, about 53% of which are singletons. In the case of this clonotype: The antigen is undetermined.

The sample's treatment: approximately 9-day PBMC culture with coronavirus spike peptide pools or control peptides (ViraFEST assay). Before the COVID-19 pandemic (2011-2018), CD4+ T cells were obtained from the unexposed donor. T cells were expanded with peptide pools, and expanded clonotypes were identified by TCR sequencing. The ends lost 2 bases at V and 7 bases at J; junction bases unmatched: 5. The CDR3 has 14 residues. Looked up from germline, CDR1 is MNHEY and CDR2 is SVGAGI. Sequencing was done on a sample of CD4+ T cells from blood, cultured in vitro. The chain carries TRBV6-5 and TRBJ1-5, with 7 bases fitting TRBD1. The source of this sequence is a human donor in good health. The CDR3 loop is CASSYDREGQPQHF. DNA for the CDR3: TGTGCCAGCAGTTACGACAGGGAGGGACAGCCCCAGCATTTT.